These 6 T cell receptor beta chains were all obtained from the same sample, sequenced in a study of OX40 agonist ivuxolimab in advanced cancers. Sequencing was performed with immunoSEQ multiplex PCR; in TCRdb, only in-frame clones are kept and a portion is missing. The profile shows 30,000 to 40,000 clones, roughly 80% of them singletons. Sequenced here: CD4+ or CD8+ T cells sorted from blood, sampled in a trial of the OX40 agonist ivuxolimab. These receptors were taken from an adult with an advanced solid tumor such as melanoma, head and neck, liver or kidney cancer.

The chain employs TRBV5-1 and TRBJ2-6; the D is unclear. Germline V gives CDR1 SGHRS, CDR2 YFSETQ. The CDR3 extends over 16 amino acids. V lost 4 bases and J 0 bases, leaving 11 bases between the germline ends. The CDR3 loop reads CASSPPKNSGANVLTF. DNA of the CDR3: TGCGCCAGCAGCCCCCCAAAAAACTCTGGGGCCAACGTCCTGACTTTC.

V and J are TRBV7-8 and TRBJ2-5; TRBD2 is a possible D gene (5 bases). The V and J ends lost 4 bases and 4 bases respectively, with 13 bases between them. The CDR3 consists of 14 residues. The germline gives CDR1 SGHVS, CDR2 FQNEAQ. DNA for the CDR3: TGTGCCAGCAGCTGGGAGAATCTGGTAGAGACCCAGTACTTC. Protein: CASSWENLVETQYF.

The chain has TRBV19 and TRBJ1-6, with a weak D call TRBD1 (6 bases). In germline, CDR1 is LNHDA, CDR2 SQIVND (reference sequence). V shed 6 bases and J shed 4 bases, with 10 bases lying between them. CDR3 length: 14 residues. This chain's CDR3 is CASRRQEYNSPLHF. The DNA for the CDR3 is TGTGCCAGTAGAAGACAGGAGTATAATTCACCCCTCCACTTT.

J is TRBJ2-7 and V is TRBV7-6; 8 bases line up with TRBD1. Looked up from germline, CDR1 is SGHVS and CDR2 is FNYEAQ. This CDR3 is built from 15 residues. Trimming at V came to 5 bases and at J to 4 bases, leaving 10 bases not matched to a gene. This CDR3 is CASSPSSGGGYEQYF. The CDR3 DNA reads as TGTGCCAGCAGCCCCAGCTCAGGGGGCGGGTACGAGCAGTACTTC.

The chain has TRBV27 and TRBJ1-2, with D possibly TRBD1 on 5 matching bases. V lost 6 bases to trimming and J lost 7 bases, with 18 bases between them. The germline gives CDR1 MNHEY, CDR2 SMNVEV (reference sequence). The CDR3 is 14 residues long. In DNA, the CDR3 is TGTGCCAGCAGCGCCAACGGGGCAGGCGTTGGCTACACCTTC. Translating gives CASSANGAGVGYTF.

The chain has TRBV28 and TRBJ2-7; 8 bases agree with TRBD1. CDR3 length: 13 residues. V gave up 6 bases and J gave up 3 bases; unmatched junction bases: 4. The germline V gene has CDR1 MDHEN and CDR2 SYDVKM. The chain's CDR3 is CASRDRVGYEQYF. The CDR3 DNA reads TGTGCCAGCAGGGACAGGGTGGGCTACGAGCAGTACTTC.